This T cell receptor (beta chain) emerged from a study of cytomegalovirus exposure and HLA in healthy donors. TCRdb keeps only in-frame clones here, not all; method: immunoSEQ multiplex PCR. Found here are 65,000 to 100,000 clones, 80% to 95% of them singletons; the top ten hold 3% to 4%. V lost 0 bases and J 8 bases, leaving 10 bases between the germline ends. The CDR3 sequence is 13 residues long. CDR1 LGHNA and CDR2 YNFKEQ come from the germline V gene. The receptor was isolated from a woman aged 25-40 years in good health and CMV-seronegative. The sequenced sample consisted of PBMCs. This chain joins TRBV4-2 and TRBJ1-2; D gene ambiguous. CDR3 coding DNA: TGTGCCAGCAGCCAAGAGTCAGGAGGAGGCTACACCTTC. As protein: CASSQESGGGYTF.